Below, 28 T cell receptor beta chains from the same sample are listed, as sequenced in a study of cytomegalovirus exposure and HLA in healthy donors. The PCR employed 60 Vbeta primers together with 13 Jbeta primers. Repertoires were generated with immunoSEQ multiplex PCR, while TCRdb's copy carries only in-frame clones and drops some. The sample lists 150,000 to 200,000 clones, about 80% occurring once. Sequencing was performed on PBMCs. These receptor sequences come from a man aged 40-50 years in good health and CMV-seronegative.

J is TRBJ2-7 and V is TRBV4-1, with D possibly being TRBD2 (6 bases). CDR3 length: 13 residues. The germline V gene encodes CDR1 MGHRA and CDR2 YSYEKL. V shed 1 base and J shed 6 bases, with 10 bases lying between them. The CDR3 is CASSQASSGEQYF. The CDR3 DNA is TGCGCCAGCAGCCAAGCTAGTAGCGGCGAGCAGTACTTC.

This clone appeared a few times. CDR3 protein: CASSWGGRPTYEQYF. CDR3 coding DNA: TGTGCCAGCAGTTGGGGCGGGAGACCCACCTACGAGCAGTACTTC. This chain joins TRBV27 and TRBJ2-7; TRBD2 matches at 7 bases. Germline V gives CDR1 MNHEY, CDR2 SMNVEV (reference sequence). With V trimmed by 4 bases and J by 2 bases, 8 bases remained unmatched. The CDR3 is 15 residues long.

The chain couples TRBV7-9 to TRBJ2-7; a weak D match, TRBD1 (6 bases). CDR3 length equals 14 residues. V shed 2 bases and J shed 5 bases, with 13 bases lying between them. Germline V gene sequence: CDR1 SEHNR, CDR2 FQNEAQ (reference sequence). CDR3 in amino acids: CASSLMLGAHEQYF. The CDR3 coding sequence is TGTGCCAGCAGCTTAATGCTGGGGGCCCACGAGCAGTACTTC.

This clone was counted only a few times. The chain is built from TRBV5-6 and TRBJ2-2; 11 bases line up with TRBD2. This CDR3 has 15 amino acids. V trimming: 5 bases; J trimming: 6 bases; junction bases outside the gene matches: 6. Germline V CDR1 and CDR2: SGHDT, YYEEEE. The CDR3 spells CASRAIAGGPGELFF. CDR3 in DNA: TGTGCCAGCAGGGCGATAGCGGGAGGGCCCGGGGAGCTGTTTTTT.

The V call is TRBV7-8, the J call TRBJ2-4, with TRBD2 as a possible D gene (6 bases). Germline V gene sequence: CDR1 SGHVS, CDR2 FQNEAQ. V dropped 5 bases and J dropped 8 bases, with 22 bases sitting between them. CDR3 length: 16 residues. CDR3 region: CASSLSGIGGGDIQYF. CDR3 DNA: TGTGCCAGCAGCCTCTCAGGGATCGGTGGAGGGGACATTCAGTACTTC.

The CDR3 nucleotides read TGTGCCAGCAGCCAAGGGGCAGCGGGAGGTGGACAGCAGTTCTTC. This sequence encodes CASSQGAAGGGQQFF. The chain carries TRBV7-8 and TRBJ2-1; 9 positions match TRBD2. The germline V gene has CDR1 SGHVS and CDR2 FQNEAQ. The CDR3 contains 15 residues. Trimming at V came to 5 bases and at J to 11 bases, leaving 13 bases not matched to a gene.

The chain employs TRBV5-4 and TRBJ2-4, with TRBD1 matching 9 bases. The V and J ends lost 4 bases and 6 bases, in that order; junction bases with no gene match: 5. Germline values: CDR1 SGHNT, CDR2 YYREEE (reference sequence). The CDR3 runs 14 residues. The CDR3 here is CASSALTGGNIQYF. The CDR3 nucleotides are TGTGCCAGCAGCGCGCTGACAGGGGGAAACATTCAGTACTTC. Drawing the rest from reference TRBV5-4 and TRBJ2-4, the complete variable domain is ETGVTQSPTHLIKTRGQQVTLRCSSQSGHNTVSWYQQALGQGPQFIFQYYREEENGRGNFPPRFSGLQFPNYSSELNVNALELDDSALYLCASSALTGGNIQYFGAGTRLSVL.

The chain employs TRBV6-1 and TRBJ2-7; tentatively, D is TRBD1 (6 bases). Trimming left V 1 base short and J 4 bases short, with 14 bases between. CDR3 length: 15 residues. Germline V gene data show CDR1 as MNHNS and CDR2 as SASEGT. CDR3 in amino acids: CASSEVGQREYEQYF. The CDR3 bases are TGTGCCAGCAGTGAAGTCGGACAGAGGGAATACGAGCAGTACTTC.

The rearrangement joins TRBV9 to TRBJ2-5; no firm D call. Germline V CDR1 and CDR2: SGDLS, YYNGEE. The CDR3 consists of 14 residues. V gave up 2 bases and J gave up 0 bases, with 8 bases separating them. CDR3 nucleotide sequence: TGTGCCAGCAGCGTTGCAGACTACCAAGAGACCCAGTACTTC. It codes for CASSVADYQETQYF.

The chain employs TRBV5-6 and TRBJ2-7, with 7 bases matching TRBD2. Germline CDR1 reads SGHDT; CDR2 reads YYEEEE. The ends lost 3 bases at V and 1 base at J; junction bases unmatched: 4. The CDR3 runs 14 residues. The chain's CDR3 is CASSSLAESYEQYV. The CDR3 DNA sequence: TGTGCCAGCAGCTCCCTAGCGGAATCCTACGAGCAGTACGTC.

Written as DNA, the CDR3 is TGTGCCTGGAGTGTTACAGGGGGCCTACCCCTCCACTTT. Translating gives CAWSVTGGLPLHF. The genes are TRBV30 and TRBJ1-6; 9 bases line up with TRBD1. Trimming took 0 bases from V and 12 from J; bases not matched to a gene: 3. The germline V gene has CDR1 GTSNPN and CDR2 SVGIG (reference sequence). CDR3 length: 13 residues.

This chain connects TRBV25-1 to TRBJ2-7, with 10 positions matching TRBD2. V lost 4 bases and J lost 6; bases outside the gene matches: 3. There are 13 residues in the CDR3. CDR1 is MGHDK, CDR2 SYGVNS, per germline. CDR3: CASSVLAGTEQYF. The CDR3 DNA reads as TGTGCCAGCAGTGTACTAGCGGGAACCGAGCAGTACTTC.

The V and J genes are TRBV29-1 and TRBJ2-7; unclear D gene. Trimming pared 8 bases from V and 1 base from J, leaving 9 bases between. CDR1 SQVTM and CDR2 ANQGSEA come from the germline V gene. This CDR3 region has 11 residues. The CDR3 nucleotides are TGCAGCACTCCGCGGTCCTACGAGCAGTACTTC. This translates into CSTPRSYEQYF.

This clone showed up just once. The rearrangement joins TRBV6-6 to TRBJ2-7; 10 bases match TRBD1. Germline values: CDR1 MNHNY, CDR2 SVGAGI (reference sequence). CDR3 size: 15 residues. The V segment lost 4 bases and the J segment 3 bases; nucleotides outside the gene matches: 6. CDR3 sequence reads: CASSSGTGAYYEQYF. The CDR3 coding sequence is TGTGCCAGCAGTTCCGGGACAGGGGCATACTACGAGCAGTACTTC.

This clone was observed once. The rearrangement uses TRBV5-1 and TRBJ2-1, with D maybe TRBD2 (7 bases). V dropped 2 bases and J dropped 8 bases, with 11 bases sitting between them. The CDR3 has 13 amino acids. Germline loops: CDR1 SGHRS, CDR2 YFSETQ. CDR3 residues: CASSFTGRDEQFF. The CDR3 region has the DNA TGCGCCAGCAGCTTTACAGGGAGGGATGAGCAGTTCTTC.

This rearrangement joins TRBV7-3 to TRBJ2-7, with 8 bases fitting TRBD2. V was clipped by 6 bases and J by 0 bases; unmatched bases: 1. This CDR3 has 13 amino acids. The germline gives CDR1 SGHTA, CDR2 FQGTGA. Here the CDR3 reads CASSSGTSYEQYF. In DNA, the CDR3 is TGTGCCAGCAGTAGCGGGACCTCCTACGAGCAGTACTTC.

The chain uses TRBV2 and TRBJ2-5, with 9 positions matching TRBD2. The CDR3 runs 15 residues. CDR1 and CDR2 (germline): SNHLY, FYNNEI. After removal of 7 bases from V and 5 bases from J, the junction contained 11 bases not matched to a gene. This CDR3 is CASTLSSGRRETQYF. In nucleotides, the CDR3 is TGTGCCAGCACCTTGAGTAGCGGGAGACGGGAGACCCAGTACTTC. The entire variable domain, with the rest obtained from reference TRBV2 and TRBJ2-5, is as follows: EPEVTQTPSHQVTQMGQEVILRCVPISNHLYFYWYRQILGQKVEFLVSFYNNEISEKSEIFDDQFSVERPDGSNFTLKIRSTKLEDSAMYFCASTLSSGRRETQYFGPGTRLLVL.

V usage is TRBV9 and J usage is TRBJ2-7; the D gene is possibly TRBD2 (7 bases). V lost 3 bases and J 7 bases, leaving 8 bases between the germline ends. The germline V gene has CDR1 SGDLS and CDR2 YYNGEE. The CDR3 sequence is 11 residues long. This chain's CDR3 is CASSEGGEQYF. CDR3 nucleotides: TGTGCCAGCAGCGAGGGGGGGGAGCAGTACTTC. The full variable domain, completed using reference TRBV9 and TRBJ2-7, is DSGVTQTPKHLITATGQRVTLRCSPRSGDLSVYWYQQSLDQGLQFLIQYYNGEERAKGNILERFSAQQFPDLHSELNLSSLELGDSALYFCASSEGGEQYFGPGTRLTVT.

The chain is built from TRBV10-3 and TRBJ2-1, with 7 positions matching TRBD1. The CDR3 length is 16 residues. Germline-derived CDR1 and CDR2 are ENHRY and SYGVKD. V was pared by 0 bases and J by 5 bases, with 7 bases of the junction left unmatched. The CDR3 sequence: CAISESRDRPDNEQFF. The CDR3, as DNA: TGTGCCATCAGTGAGTCGAGGGACAGACCTGACAATGAGCAGTTCTTC.

The gene calls are TRBV2 and TRBJ2-1; D unresolved. Trimming took 2 bases from V and 7 from J, leaving 12 bases between them. Germline assignment: CDR1 SNHLY and CDR2 FYNNEI. The CDR3 runs to 14 residues. CDR3 bases: TGTGCCAGCAGTGAATCGTCTGTACTAAATGAGCAGTTCTTC. It specifies CASSESSVLNEQFF.

This clone is a singleton in its sample. This rearrangement joins TRBV6-5 to TRBJ2-7, with D uncertain. Between the trimmed V and J ends, which lost 8 bases and 0 bases, there was a span of 8 bases. This CDR3 is built from 12 residues. Per the germline V gene, CDR1 is MNHEY and CDR2 is SVGAGI. CDR3 amino acids: CASVTYSYEQYF. Here the CDR3 DNA reads TGTGCCAGCGTGACATACTCCTACGAGCAGTACTTC.

A single count supports this clone. The chain carries TRBV5-1 and TRBJ2-3, with D possibly TRBD2 on 7 matching bases. Germline CDR1 SGHRS, CDR2 YFSETQ. The CDR3 runs to 14 residues. Trimming pared 2 bases from V and 5 bases from J, leaving 12 bases between. CDR3 protein: CASSFPGGGDTQYF. CDR3 in DNA: TGCGCCAGCAGCTTTCCGGGGGGCGGAGATACGCAGTATTTT.

The J gene is TRBJ2-3, the V gene TRBV6-4; 7 bases are shared with TRBD2. The CDR3 consists of 13 residues. Germline CDR1 MRHNA, CDR2 SNTAGT. The ends lost 6 bases at V and 1 base at J; junction bases unmatched: 1. The CDR3 nucleotides read TGTGCCAGCAGAGGACTAGGCACAGATACGCAGTATTTT. Amino acids: CASRGLGTDTQYF.

This clone has more than one count but fewer than ten. The chain joins TRBV5-4 to TRBJ1-1, with D maybe TRBD1 (5 bases). Trimming left V 0 bases short and J 3 bases short, with 9 bases between. Germline CDR1 reads SGHNT; CDR2 reads YYREEE (reference sequence). This CDR3 has 14 residues. CDR3 residues: CASSLVGEDTEAFF. CDR3 nucleotide sequence: TGTGCCAGCAGCTTGGTGGGGGAGGACACTGAAGCTTTCTTT.

J is TRBJ2-5 and V is TRBV19; possible D gene TRBD2, 7 bases. Germline CDR1 reads LNHDA; CDR2 reads SQIVND (reference sequence). The CDR3 loop spans 16 amino acids. The V end lost 5 bases, the J end lost 2 bases, and 18 bases lay between the germline ends. CDR3 sequence (DNA): TGTGCCAGTAGTGTCCTCGGGGGGCCGAAGCAAGAGACCCAGTACTTC. It codes for CASSVLGGPKQETQYF.

The J gene is TRBJ2-5, the V gene TRBV2, with 9 bases matching TRBD2. The trim removed 6 bases at V and 4 bases at J, leaving 6 bases unmatched. The CDR3 loop spans 14 amino acids. CDR1 and CDR2 from the germline V gene are SNHLY and FYNNEI. This chain's CDR3 is CASRKTSGRETQYF. CDR3 bases: TGTGCCAGCAGAAAGACTAGCGGAAGAGAGACCCAGTACTTC.

The gene calls are TRBV7-9 and TRBJ2-5, with a tentative D call TRBD2 (6 bases). V was pared by 2 bases and J by 2 bases, with 12 bases between. This CDR3 has 15 residues. Germline lookup yields CDR1 SEHNR and CDR2 FQNEAQ (reference sequence). The CDR3 sequence: CASSLTLGGQETQYF. CDR3 DNA: TGTGCCAGCAGCTTAACTCTTGGGGGGCAAGAGACCCAGTACTTC.

In nucleotides, the CDR3 is TGTGCCAGTAGTATGCTATGGAATGAGCAGTTCTTC. Protein product: CASSMLWNEQFF. This chain joins TRBV19 and TRBJ2-1; no firm D call. The germline V gene encodes CDR1 LNHDA and CDR2 SQIVND (reference sequence). V lost 3 bases and J 7 bases, leaving 7 bases between the germline ends. The CDR3 has 12 residues.